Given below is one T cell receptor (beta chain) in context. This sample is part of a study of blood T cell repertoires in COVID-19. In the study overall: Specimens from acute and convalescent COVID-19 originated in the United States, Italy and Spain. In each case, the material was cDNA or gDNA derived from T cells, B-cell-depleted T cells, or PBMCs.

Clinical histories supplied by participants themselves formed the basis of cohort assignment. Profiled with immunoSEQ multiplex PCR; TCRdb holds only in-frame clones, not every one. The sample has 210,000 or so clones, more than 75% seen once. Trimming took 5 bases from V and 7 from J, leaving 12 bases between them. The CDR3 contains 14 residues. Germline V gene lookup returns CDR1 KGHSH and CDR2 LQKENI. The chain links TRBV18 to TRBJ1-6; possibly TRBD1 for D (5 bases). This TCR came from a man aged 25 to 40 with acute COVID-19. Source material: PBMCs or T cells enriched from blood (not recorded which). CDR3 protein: CASSFRETNSPLHF. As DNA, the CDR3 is TGTGCCAGCTCATTCAGGGAAACCAATTCACCCCTCCACTTT.